One and the same sample provided the 11 T cell receptor beta chains below, sequenced in a study of CD8 T cells in ankylosing spondylitis (TCRdb year 2017). What the work shows at the level of the full study, not this receptor alone: Blood from ankylosing spondylitis patients appeared to be characterized by a TCR beta motif made up of under ten highly homologous amino acid variants.

Library generation was performed with 5' RACE. The sequencer listed for this sample is Illumina HiSeq 2500. TCRdb cleaned the public reads at Q25 with fastp, built clones with MiXCR and kept in-frame beta chains. Under each unique CDR3 protein, matching rows form one entry showing the most common genes and DNA. The sample table records about 450,000 distinct CDR3 sequences; roughly a quarter of these occur just once. 0.89% of the sample is in the top ten clones. Their cognate antigens are unknown. The sample consisted of blood, either unsorted or a sorted T cell fraction (not recorded which). The origin of the receptors is a male donor with ankylosing spondylitis.

The genes are TRBV7-2 and TRBJ2-3; D ambiguous. CDR1 is SGHTA and CDR2 is FQGNSA in the germline V gene. The CDR3 totals 15 residues. The V end was cut by 2 bases, the J end by 2 bases, with 11 bases between. For the CDR3, the DNA is TGTGCCAGCAGCTTATTGGGCGGAAACACAGATACGCAGTATTTT. This gives the protein CASSLLGGNTDTQYF.

The CDR3 protein is CASSPGTLNNSPLHF. The CDR3 region has the DNA TGTGCCAGCTCACCAGGGACTCTTAATAATTCACCCCTCCACTTT. The chain recombines TRBV18 with TRBJ1-6; a possible D gene is TRBD1 (5 bases). The CDR3 loop spans 15 amino acids. V lost 2 bases, J lost 5 bases, and 10 bases lay in between. CDR1 KGHSH and CDR2 LQKENI come from the germline V gene.

The chain combines TRBV20-1 with TRBJ2-7, with 7 bases that match TRBD2. This CDR3 has 13 amino acids. The germline V gene has CDR1 DFQATT and CDR2 SNEGSKA (reference sequence). Unmatched junction bases numbered 5, after V lost 3 bases and J lost 3 bases. Here the CDR3 DNA reads TGCAGTGCTAGTCGGGGGGTTGGCTACGAGCAGTACTTC. Protein sequence: CSASRGVGYEQYF.

The chain links TRBV5-1 to TRBJ2-2, with D tentatively TRBD2 (6 bases). Germline CDR1 SGHRS, CDR2 YFSETQ. Trimming removed 1 base from V and 1 base from J, with 14 bases in between. The CDR3 runs 17 residues. The CDR3, as DNA: TGCGCCAGCAGCTTGATCTTCGGGGACTGGAACACCGGGGAGCTGTTTTTT. As protein: CASSLIFGDWNTGELFF.

This clonotype was found a few times. This chain links TRBV20-1 with TRBJ2-1; D may be TRBD2 (6 bases). Trimming stripped 3 bases from V and 8 bases from J, with 14 bases between. The CDR3 is 13 amino acids. Per the germline V gene, CDR1 is DFQATT and CDR2 is SNEGSKA (reference sequence). In DNA, the CDR3 is TGCAGTGCTAGCCCGGAACTAGCTTATGAGCAGTTCTTC. This codes for CSASPELAYEQFF.

The chain couples TRBV29-1 to TRBJ2-3, with TRBD1 matching over 10 bases. Germline CDR1 SQVTM, CDR2 ANQGSEA. The CDR3 contains 15 residues. J was trimmed by 3 bases and V by 0 bases; bases with no gene match: 3. The CDR3 here is CSVEDRTGGTDTQYF. CDR3 DNA sequence: TGCAGCGTTGAAGATCGGACAGGGGGGACAGATACGCAGTATTTT.

This clonotype was detected a few times. V is TRBV20-1 and J is TRBJ1-2; D may be TRBD1 (6 bases). CDR3 length equals 15 residues. Per the germline V gene, CDR1 is DFQATT and CDR2 is SNEGSKA (reference sequence). V lost 0 bases, J lost 2 bases, and 13 bases lay in between. The CDR3 is CSARDIRGANYGYTF. CDR3 DNA: TGCAGTGCTAGAGATATCAGGGGCGCCAACTATGGCTACACCTTC.

This chain uses TRBV10-3 with TRBJ2-7, with D perhaps matching TRBD1 (6 bases). The length of the CDR3 is 15 residues. V lost 3 bases, J lost 6 bases, and 18 bases lay in between. The V gene's germline CDR1 is ENHRY and CDR2 SYGVKD. The CDR3 DNA reads TGTGCCATCAGTGATTTCAGGGGCGGCCTTGGCGAGCAGTACTTC. Translation: CAISDFRGGLGEQYF.

This clonotype was detected many times. The chain joins TRBV7-2 to TRBJ2-7; D gene uncertain. This CDR3 is built from 14 residues. Trimming took off 2 bases at V and 4 bases at J, with 12 bases between the two ends. Germline CDR1 and CDR2: SGHTA and FQGNSA. CDR3 protein: CASSLYDGTYEQYF. The CDR3, as DNA: TGTGCCAGCAGCTTATACGACGGCACGTACGAGCAGTACTTC.

The chain recombines TRBV20-1 with TRBJ1-5, with a possible D match to TRBD1 (5 bases). V dropped 3 bases and J dropped 3 bases, with 9 bases sitting between them. The CDR3 runs 13 residues. Germline V gene sequence: CDR1 DFQATT, CDR2 SNEGSKA (reference sequence). This CDR3 is CSASGGNNQPQHF. Written as DNA, the CDR3 is TGCAGTGCTAGTGGGGGGAACAATCAGCCCCAGCATTTT.

This clonotype was seen only a few times. Here the CDR3 reads CASSSSGTSGRWGTDTQYF. In DNA form, the CDR3 reads TGTGCCAGCAGCTCATCCGGGACTAGCGGGAGGTGGGGCACAGATACGCAGTATTTT. The chain combines TRBV7-8 with TRBJ2-3; 15 positions agree with TRBD2. With 4 bases clipped from V and 1 base from J, the junction kept 9 bases outside the gene matches. Germline V CDR1 and CDR2: SGHVS, FQNEAQ. This CDR3 spans 19 amino acids.